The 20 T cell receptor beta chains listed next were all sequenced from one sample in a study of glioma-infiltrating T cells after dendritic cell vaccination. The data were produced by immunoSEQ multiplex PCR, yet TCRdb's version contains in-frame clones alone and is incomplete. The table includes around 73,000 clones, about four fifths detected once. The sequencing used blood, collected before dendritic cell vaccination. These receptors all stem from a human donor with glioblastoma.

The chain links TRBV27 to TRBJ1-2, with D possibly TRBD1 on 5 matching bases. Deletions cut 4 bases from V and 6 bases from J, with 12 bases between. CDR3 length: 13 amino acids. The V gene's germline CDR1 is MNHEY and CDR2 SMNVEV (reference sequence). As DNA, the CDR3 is TGTGCCAGCAGTTCCCCGGACATTCATGGCTACACCTTC. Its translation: CASSSPDIHGYTF.

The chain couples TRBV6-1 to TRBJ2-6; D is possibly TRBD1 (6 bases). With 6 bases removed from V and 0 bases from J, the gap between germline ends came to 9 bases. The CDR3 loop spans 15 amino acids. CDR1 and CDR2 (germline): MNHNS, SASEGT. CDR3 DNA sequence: TGTGCCAGCAGGGGGGCAAGCTCTGGGGCCAACGTCCTGACTTTC. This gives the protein CASRGASSGANVLTF.

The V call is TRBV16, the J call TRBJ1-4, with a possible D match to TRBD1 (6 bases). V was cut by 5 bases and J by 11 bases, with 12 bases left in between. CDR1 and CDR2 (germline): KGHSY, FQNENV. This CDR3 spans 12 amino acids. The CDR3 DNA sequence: TGTGCCAGCAGCTCTGTTCAGGGGAAACTGTTTTTT. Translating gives CASSSVQGKLFF.

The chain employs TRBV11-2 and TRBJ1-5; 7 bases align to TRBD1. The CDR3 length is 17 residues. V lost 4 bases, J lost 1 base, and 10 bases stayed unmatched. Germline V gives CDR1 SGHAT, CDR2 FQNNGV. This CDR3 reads CASSYGQAGLSNQPQHF. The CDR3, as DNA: TGTGCCAGCAGCTACGGACAGGCTGGTTTGAGCAATCAGCCCCAGCATTTT.

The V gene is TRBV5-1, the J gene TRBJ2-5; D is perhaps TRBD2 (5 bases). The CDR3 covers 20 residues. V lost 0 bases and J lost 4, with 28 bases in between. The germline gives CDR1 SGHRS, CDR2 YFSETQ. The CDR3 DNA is TGCGCCAGCAGCTTGGGAAAGGATGTGGGAGATAGGGCAGGCGCAGAGACCCAGTACTTC. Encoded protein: CASSLGKDVGDRAGAETQYF.

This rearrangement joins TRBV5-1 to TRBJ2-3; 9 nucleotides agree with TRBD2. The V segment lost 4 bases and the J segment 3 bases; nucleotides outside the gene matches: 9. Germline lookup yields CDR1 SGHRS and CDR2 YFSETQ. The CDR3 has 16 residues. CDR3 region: CASSPNSGSSTDTQYF. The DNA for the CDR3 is TGCGCCAGCAGCCCTAATAGCGGGAGCTCGACAGATACGCAGTATTTT.

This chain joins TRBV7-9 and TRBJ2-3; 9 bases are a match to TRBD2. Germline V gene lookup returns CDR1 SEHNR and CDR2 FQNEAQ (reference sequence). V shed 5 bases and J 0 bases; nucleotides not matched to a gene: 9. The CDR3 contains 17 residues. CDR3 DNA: TGTGCCAGCAGCGCCAGAGGTCTAGCGGGGAGCACAGATACGCAGTATTTT. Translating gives CASSARGLAGSTDTQYF.

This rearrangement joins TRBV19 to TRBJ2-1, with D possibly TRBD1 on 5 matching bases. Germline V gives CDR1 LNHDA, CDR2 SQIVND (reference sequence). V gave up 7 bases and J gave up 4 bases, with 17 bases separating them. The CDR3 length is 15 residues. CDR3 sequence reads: CASKVPEGEYNEQFF. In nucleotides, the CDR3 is TGTGCCAGTAAGGTTCCGGAAGGGGAATACAATGAGCAGTTCTTC.

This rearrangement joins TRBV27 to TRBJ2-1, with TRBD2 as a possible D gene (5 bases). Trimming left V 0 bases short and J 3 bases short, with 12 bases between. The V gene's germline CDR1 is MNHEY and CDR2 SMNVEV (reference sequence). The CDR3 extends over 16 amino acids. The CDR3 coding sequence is TGTGCCAGCAGTTTATCGGCGGGTCCCCTCTACAATGAGCAGTTCTTC. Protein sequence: CASSLSAGPLYNEQFF.

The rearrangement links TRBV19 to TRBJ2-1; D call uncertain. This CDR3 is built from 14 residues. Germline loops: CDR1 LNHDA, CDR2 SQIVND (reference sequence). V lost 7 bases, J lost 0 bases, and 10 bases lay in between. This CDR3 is CASNWHLSYNEQFF. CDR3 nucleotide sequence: TGTGCCAGTAATTGGCACCTCTCCTACAATGAGCAGTTCTTC.

The CDR3 sequence is CASSFRGSPGELFF. The CDR3 DNA sequence: TGCGCCAGCAGCTTTAGGGGTTCGCCCGGGGAGCTGTTTTTT. The gene calls are TRBV5-1 and TRBJ2-2; D is perhaps TRBD1 (5 bases). Germline loops: CDR1 SGHRS, CDR2 YFSETQ. V shed 2 bases and J shed 6 bases, with 11 bases lying between them. CDR3 length: 14 amino acids.

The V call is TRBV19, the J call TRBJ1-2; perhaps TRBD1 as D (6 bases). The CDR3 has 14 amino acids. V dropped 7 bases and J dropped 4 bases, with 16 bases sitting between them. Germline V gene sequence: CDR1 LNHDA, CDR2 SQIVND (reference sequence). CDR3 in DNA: TGTGCCAGTACCCCGAGGGAACAGGGCTATGGCTACACCTTC. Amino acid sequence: CASTPREQGYGYTF.

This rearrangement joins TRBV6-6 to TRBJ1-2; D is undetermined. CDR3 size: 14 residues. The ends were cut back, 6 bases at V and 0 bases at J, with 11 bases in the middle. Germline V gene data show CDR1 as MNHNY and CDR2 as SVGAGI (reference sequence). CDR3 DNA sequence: TGTGCCAGCAGCAATGACGGAGCTAACTATGGCTACACCTTC. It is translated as CASSNDGANYGYTF.

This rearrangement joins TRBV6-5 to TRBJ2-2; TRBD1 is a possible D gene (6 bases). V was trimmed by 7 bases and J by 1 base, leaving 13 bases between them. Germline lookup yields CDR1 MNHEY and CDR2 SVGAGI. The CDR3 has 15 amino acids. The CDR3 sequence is CASKGVQRNTGELFF. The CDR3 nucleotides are TGTGCCAGCAAGGGGGTCCAGAGGAACACCGGGGAGCTGTTTTTT.

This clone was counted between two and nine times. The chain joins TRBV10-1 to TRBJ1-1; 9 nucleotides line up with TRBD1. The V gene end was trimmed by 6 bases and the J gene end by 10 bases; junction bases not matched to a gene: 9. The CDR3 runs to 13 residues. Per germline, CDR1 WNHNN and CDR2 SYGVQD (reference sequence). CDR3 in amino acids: CASSKRDRVVAFF. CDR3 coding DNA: TGCGCCAGCAGCAAAAGGGACAGGGTCGTAGCTTTCTTT.

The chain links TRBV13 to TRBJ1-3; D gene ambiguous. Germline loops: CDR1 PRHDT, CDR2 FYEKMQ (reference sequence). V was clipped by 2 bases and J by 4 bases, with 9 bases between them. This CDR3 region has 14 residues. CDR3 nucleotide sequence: TGTGCCAGCAGCTTAATAAACTCCGGAAACACCATATATTTT. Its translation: CASSLINSGNTIYF.

The DNA for the CDR3 is TGTGCCAGCAGATCCAGCGGGGTTGAGCAGTTCTTC. It specifies CASRSSGVEQFF. V gene TRBV6-1 combines with J gene TRBJ2-1; TRBD2 matches 7 bases. Germline CDR1 and CDR2: MNHNS and SASEGT. V lost 6 bases and J lost 9; bases outside the gene matches: 5. The CDR3 extends over 12 amino acids.

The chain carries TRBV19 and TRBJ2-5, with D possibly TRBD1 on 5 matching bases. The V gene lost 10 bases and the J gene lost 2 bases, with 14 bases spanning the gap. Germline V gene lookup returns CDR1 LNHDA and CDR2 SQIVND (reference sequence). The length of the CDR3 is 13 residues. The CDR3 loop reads CATRPRVQETQYF. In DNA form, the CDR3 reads TGTGCCACTAGACCCAGGGTACAAGAGACCCAGTACTTC. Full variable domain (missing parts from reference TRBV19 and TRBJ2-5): DGGITQSPKYLFRKEGQNVTLSCEQNLNHDAMYWYRQDPGQGLRLIYYSQIVNDFQKGDIAEGYSVSREKKESFPLTVTSAQKNPTAFYLCATRPRVQETQYFGPGTRLLVL.

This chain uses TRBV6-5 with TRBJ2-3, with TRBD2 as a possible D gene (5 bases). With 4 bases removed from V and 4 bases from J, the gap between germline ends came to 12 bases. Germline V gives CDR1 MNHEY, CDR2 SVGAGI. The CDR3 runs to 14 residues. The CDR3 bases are TGTGCCAGCAGTTTACCGGGAAGGGCAGATACGCAGTATTTT. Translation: CASSLPGRADTQYF.

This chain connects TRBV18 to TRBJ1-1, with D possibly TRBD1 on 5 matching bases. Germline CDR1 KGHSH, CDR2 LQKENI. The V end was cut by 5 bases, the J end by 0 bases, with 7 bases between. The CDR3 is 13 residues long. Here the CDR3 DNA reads TGTGCCAGCTCATCAGGGATGAACACTGAAGCTTTCTTT. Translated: CASSSGMNTEAFF. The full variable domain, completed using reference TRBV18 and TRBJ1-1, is NAGVMQNPRHLVRRRGQEARLRCSPMKGHSHVYWYRQLPEEGLKFMVYLQKENIIDESGMPKERFSAEFPKEGPSILRIQQVVRGDSAAYFCASSSGMNTEAFFGQGTRLTVV.